Listed below are T cell receptor beta chains from one sample, sequenced in a study of STAT5B mutations in CD4+ large granular lymphocyte leukemia. Assay used: immunoSEQ multiplex PCR; TCRdb lists only in-frame clones, some missing. The sample holds over 25,000 clones, approximately 81% seen once. The sequenced sample consisted of CD4+ T cells from blood buffy coats. Receptors originate from a human donor in good health. Both conserved end residues are part of each CDR3. The D gene is left open where the match is weak. Where a row states a size, it is once, few, many or the class of an expanded clone; other rows omit it.

-,-,TRBV6-1,TRBJ1-2,CASSEVIVGGYTF,TGTGCCAGCAGTGAAGTTATTGTGGGTGGCTACACCTTC
-,TRBD2,TRBV6-1,TRBJ2-3,CASSLAESTDTQYF,TGTGCCAGCTCACTAGCGGAGAGCACAGATACGCAGTATTTT
-,-,TRBV6-5,TRBJ1-1,CASRGAVIGEAFF,TGTGCCAGCAGAGGAGCGGTTATAGGAGAAGCTTTCTTT
few,-,TRBV30,TRBJ1-2,CAWSWGGRYGYTF,TGTGCCTGGAGTTGGGGGGGCCGGTATGGCTACACCTTC
-,TRBD2,TRBV7-2,TRBJ2-1,CASSRGLAGEWPYNEQFF,TGTGCCAGCAGCCGAGGACTAGCGGGAGAGTGGCCCTACAATGAGCAGTTCTTC
-,TRBD2,TRBV4-1,TRBJ2-5,CASSPASGGGWETQYF,TGCGCCAGCAGCCCCGCTAGCGGGGGGGGCTGGGAGACCCAGTACTTC
-,TRBD1,TRBV27,TRBJ2-5,CASSPDRVETQYF,TGTGCCAGCAGCCCCGACAGGGTTGAGACCCAGTACTTC
-,-,TRBV4-3,TRBJ1-4,CASSQDRGSLNEKLFF,TGCGCCAGCAGCCAAGATCGGGGGAGTCTGAATGAAAAACTGTTTTTT
-,-,TRBV7-9,TRBJ1-3,CASSIPRSISGNTIYF,TGTGCCAGCAGCATACCCAGGAGCATCTCTGGAAACACCATATATTTT
few,-,TRBV5-4,TRBJ2-2,CASSLTAAGELFF,TGTGCCAGCAGCTTAACAGCCGCCGGGGAGCTGTTTTTT
-,-,TRBV19,TRBJ2-5,CASSLRVYQETQYF,TGTGCCAGTAGTCTTAGGGTATACCAAGAGACCCAGTACTTC
-,-,TRBV5-6,TRBJ1-6,CASGPTGARNSPLHF,TGTGCCAGCGGCCCCACGGGGGCGCGGAATTCACCCCTCCACTTT
few,-,TRBV5-4,TRBJ2-1,CASSLGQRTYNEQFF,TGTGCCAGCAGCTTGGGACAGAGGACGTACAATGAGCAGTTCTTC
-,TRBD2,TRBV14,TRBJ2-1,CASSPWTSGGNEQFF,TGTGCCAGCAGCCCGTGGACTAGCGGGGGCAATGAGCAGTTCTTC
-,-,TRBV4-2,TRBJ2-7,CASSQTPGPHYEQYF,TGTGCCAGCAGCCAAACCCCGGGACCTCACTACGAGCAGTACTTC
-,TRBD1,TRBV11-2,TRBJ2-4,CASSEWFGTGPNIQYF,TGTGCCAGCAGCGAATGGTTCGGGACAGGCCCAAACATTCAGTACTTC
once,-,TRBV18,TRBJ2-3,CASSSPSTDTQYF,TGTGCCAGCTCAAGCCCTAGCACAGATACGCAGTATTTT
few,-,TRBV7-9,TRBJ1-1,CASSPTVNTEAFF,TGTGCCAGCAGCCCCACAGTGAACACTGAAGCTTTCTTT
-,-,TRBV9,TRBJ1-1,CASSVTLRSEAFF,TGTGCCAGCAGCGTGACATTGAGATCTGAAGCTTTCTTT
-,-,TRBV6-1,TRBJ1-4,CASSELARNEKLFF,TGTGCCAGCAGTGAATTGGCAAGAAATGAAAAACTGTTTTTT
few,-,TRBV7-8,TRBJ2-6,CASLIGSFSGANVLTF,TGTGCCAGTCTTATCGGGTCTTTCTCTGGGGCCAACGTCCTGACTTTC
-,TRBD2,TRBV7-2,TRBJ2-1,CASSLAGLVYNEQFF,TGTGCCAGCAGCTTAGCGGGACTAGTCTACAATGAGCAGTTCTTC
-,-,TRBV30,TRBJ1-4,CAWSVTENEKLFF,TGTGCCTGGAGTGTCACGGAAAATGAAAAACTGTTTTTT
-,TRBD1,TRBV5-1,TRBJ2-2,CASTRDRGSGELFF,TGCGCCAGCACCCGGGACAGGGGTTCCGGGGAGCTGTTTTTT
-,-,TRBV7-8,TRBJ1-5,CASSLAGHREGPNQPQHF,TGTGCCAGCAGCTTAGCGGGGCACAGGGAGGGTCCCAATCAGCCCCAGCATTTT
-,-,TRBV19,TRBJ1-2,CASSRGWGYINYGYTF,TGTGCCAGTAGCAGGGGTTGGGGCTACATTAACTATGGCTACACCTTC
-,TRBD1,TRBV25-1,TRBJ2-1,CASSPQGSSNEQFF,TGTGCCAGCAGTCCACAGGGGTCAAGCAATGAGCAGTTCTTC
-,TRBD1,TRBV6-6,TRBJ1-1,CASIIRQGRTEAFF,TGTGCCAGCATCATCCGACAGGGGCGCACTGAAGCTTTCTTT
-,TRBD2,TRBV9,TRBJ2-2,CASSAVAGNTGELFF,TGTGCCAGCAGCGCAGTAGCGGGAAATACCGGGGAGCTGTTTTTT
-,-,TRBV9,TRBJ1-3,CASSVEGFGNTIYF,TGTGCCAGCAGCGTAGAAGGGTTTGGAAACACCATATATTTT
-,-,TRBV4-3,TRBJ1-2,CASSQDRDLGYTF,TGCGCCAGCAGCCAAGATCGGGACCTTGGCTACACCTTC
-,TRBD2,TRBV2,TRBJ2-5,CASSPPGTSTETQYF,TGTGCCAGCAGTCCCCCCGGGACTAGCACGGAGACCCAGTACTTC
-,-,TRBV10-3,TRBJ1-1,CAISGRGEGTEAFF,TGTGCCATCAGTGGACGGGGGGAGGGCACTGAAGCTTTCTTT
-,TRBD2,TRBV5-6,TRBJ2-1,CASSFRLAGGSTYNEQFF,TGTGCCAGCAGCTTTCGACTAGCGGGAGGTTCAACGTACAATGAGCAGTTCTTC
-,-,TRBV6-6,TRBJ2-5,CASSYSPGRRETQYF,TGTGCCAGCAGTTACTCTCCAGGGCGCAGGGAGACCCAGTACTTC
-,-,TRBV4-2,TRBJ2-7,CASSQARDSSYEQYF,TGTGCCAGCAGCCAAGCTCGGGACTCCTCCTACGAGCAGTACTTC
few,-,TRBV4-3,TRBJ1-5,CASSQEVWQPQHF,TGCGCCAGCAGCCAAGAGGTCTGGCAGCCCCAGCATTTT
-,-,TRBV7-2,TRBJ2-5,CASNHRTGPQETQYF,TGTGCCAGCAATCACCGAACAGGGCCCCAAGAGACCCAGTACTTC
-,-,TRBV30,TRBJ1-2,CAWSRAGTNRYYGYTF,TGTGCCTGGAGTCGGGCGGGAACGAACAGATACTATGGCTACACCTTC
-,-,TRBV4-3,TRBJ2-6,CASSQEGIGTGANVLTF,TGCGCCAGCAGCCAAGAGGGAATAGGGACTGGGGCCAACGTCCTGACTTTC
-,-,TRBV19,TRBJ2-1,CASSIDLTINEQFF,TGTGCCAGTAGTATAGATCTTACGATCAATGAGCAGTTCTTC
-,TRBD2,TRBV7-2,TRBJ2-3,CASSHLGLAGTDTQYF,TGTGCCAGCAGCCACCTGGGACTAGCGGGAACGGATACGCAGTATTTT
few,-,TRBV15,TRBJ1-1,CATSRMIGTEAFF,TGTGCCACCAGCAGGATGATAGGGACAGAAGCTTTCTTT
-,-,TRBV7-9,TRBJ2-2,CASSTSADFGNTGELFF,TGTGCCAGCAGCACCTCTGCGGATTTCGGTAACACCGGGGAGCTGTTTTTT
few,-,TRBV10-1,TRBJ1-1,CASSSRADTEAFF,TGCGCCAGCAGCAGCAGGGCTGACACTGAAGCTTTCTTT
-,-,TRBV18,TRBJ1-2,CASSPGGGADGGYTF,TGTGCCAGCTCACCGGGCGGGGGCGCGGATGGCGGCTACACCTTC
once,TRBD2,TRBV9,TRBJ2-3,CASTRGISTDTQYF,TGTGCCAGCACGCGGGGGATAAGCACAGATACGCAGTATTTT
once,-,TRBV15,TRBJ1-5,CATSLDPNQPQHF,TGTGCCACCAGCCTGGACCCGAATCAGCCCCAGCATTTT
few,-,TRBV30,TRBJ1-1,CAWSAFGGANTEAFF,TGTGCCTGGAGTGCTTTCGGGGGGGCGAACACTGAAGCTTTCTTT
-,TRBD1,TRBV30,TRBJ2-2,CAWAGTGAGELFF,TGTGCCTGGGCCGGGACAGGGGCCGGGGAGCTGTTTTTT
-,TRBD1,TRBV2,TRBJ1-1,CASSQGEDRGAFF,TGTGCCAGCAGCCAAGGGGAGGACAGGGGAGCTTTCTTT
-,-,TRBV19,TRBJ1-1,CASSILGADTEAFF,TGTGCCAGTAGTATATTGGGGGCTGACACTGAAGCTTTCTTT
-,TRBD2,TRBV4-1,TRBJ2-1,CASSQDSAVGLAVHRGEQFF,TGCGCCAGCAGCCAAGATTCAGCGGTAGGACTAGCGGTTCACAGAGGTGAGCAGTTCTTC
-,-,TRBV5-8,TRBJ1-2,CASSSINYGYTF,TGTGCCAGCAGCTCCATTAACTATGGCTACACCTTC